This T cell receptor beta chain was profiled in a study of T-cell memory formation after mild COVID-19. General observations from the study: Detection of some responders pre-infection suggested pre-existing cross-reactive memory T cells participated.

The CDR3 runs 14 residues. Trimming removed 9 bases from V and 4 bases from J; junction bases left unmatched: 4. From germline, CDR1 is SNHLY and CDR2 FYNNEI. Concerning this clonotype itself: Its antigen is not known.

Via MiXCR, TCRdb re-called the 5' RACE reads, giving one row per CDR3 protein. Counted here are about 100,000 distinct CDR3 sequences, over 8.5% occurring once; the ten biggest clones make up more than 35%. This TCR was sampled from a man aged 18 to 30 who had mild COVID-19 (a few samples of this study predate the infection). Cell type and time point are not known. Sequencing used PBMCs or a T cell subset sorted from them (not recorded which). The chain carries TRBV2 and TRBJ2-2, with 11 bases that match TRBD2. In nucleotides, the CDR3 is TGTGCCAGACGACTAGCGGGGAGCACCGGGGAGCTGTTTTTT. Translation gives CARRLAGSTGELFF.